This entry features one TCR beta chain sequence. The sample belongs to a study of cytomegalovirus exposure and HLA in healthy donors. Primers for the PCR totalled 60 Vbeta and 13 Jbeta. TCRdb's table, derived via immunoSEQ multiplex PCR, lists solely in-frame clones and lacks some. Here the sample spans over 100,000 clones, over 75% being singletons. The CDR3 has 11 residues. With 5 bases removed from V and 6 bases from J, the gap between germline ends came to 9 bases. The germline gives CDR1 GTSNPN, CDR2 SVGIG (reference sequence). Sequenced material: PBMCs. The chain has TRBV30 and TRBJ2-3; D not resolved. The clonotype was recovered from a male donor in good health and CMV-seropositive. For the CDR3, the DNA is TGTGCCTGGGCGGATGGGGATACGCAGTATTTT. Translating gives CAWADGDTQYF.